These 12 T cell receptor beta chains originate from one sample sequenced in a study of T cell changes during pregnancy in multiple sclerosis. The protocol was immunoSEQ multiplex PCR, while the TCRdb copy is restricted to in-frame clones and leaves out a portion. Altogether roughly 110,000 clones are present, 85% to 95% being singletons, with the ten largest covering about 0.78%. The sequencing here drew on peripheral blood, taken in the third trimester of pregnancy. These receptors were obtained from a female donor in good health, enrolled as a control in a pregnancy study.

V usage is TRBV30 and J usage is TRBJ2-2; D might be TRBD2 (5 bases). V lost 1 base and J lost 5, with 5 bases in between. Germline lookup yields CDR1 GTSNPN and CDR2 SVGIG (reference sequence). The CDR3 is 12 amino acids. CDR3 nucleotides: TGTGCCTGGAGTGCGGGGACCGGGGAGCTGTTTTTT. Its protein is CAWSAGTGELFF.

V and J are TRBV27 and TRBJ2-7, with D possibly matching TRBD1 (5 bases). There are 15 residues in the CDR3. V lost 3 bases and J 2 bases, leaving 14 bases between the germline ends. CDR1 is MNHEY and CDR2 is SMNVEV in the germline V gene (reference sequence). CDR3 DNA: TGTGCCAGCAGTTTTTACCCGCTAGGGGCCTACGAGCAGTACTTC. It specifies CASSFYPLGAYEQYF.

The J gene is TRBJ2-6, the V gene TRBV5-4, with TRBD2 as a possible D gene (5 bases). Trimming shortened V by 0 bases and J by 1 base, and 11 bases separated the two germline ends. Germline assignment: CDR1 SGHNT and CDR2 YYREEE (reference sequence). This CDR3 has 17 residues. For the CDR3, the DNA is TGTGCCAGCAGCTTGGCCTCATCGGGGTCTGGGGCCAACGTCCTGACTTTC. Translating it yields CASSLASSGSGANVLTF.

The genes are TRBV15 and TRBJ2-1; 7 bases are a match to TRBD2. Germline loops: CDR1 LNHNV, CDR2 YYDKDF (reference sequence). The ends lost 3 bases at V and 7 bases at J; junction bases unmatched: 3. The CDR3 sequence is 13 residues long. CDR3 DNA: TGTGCCACCAGCAGGTATAGCGGGAATGAGCAGTTCTTC. It encodes CATSRYSGNEQFF.

This chain joins TRBV19 and TRBJ2-2, with 9 bases matching TRBD1. Germline-derived CDR1 and CDR2 are LNHDA and SQIVND (reference sequence). Unmatched junction bases numbered 3, after V lost 1 base and J lost 3 bases. CDR3 length: 16 residues. The CDR3 sequence: CASSIVDRGYTGELFF. The CDR3 bases are TGTGCCAGTAGTATAGTGGACAGGGGTTACACCGGGGAGCTGTTTTTT. The variable domain in full, completed from reference TRBV19 and TRBJ2-2, reads DGGITQSPKYLFRKEGQNVTLSCEQNLNHDAMYWYRQDPGQGLRLIYYSQIVNDFQKGDIAEGYSVSREKKESFPLTVTSAQKNPTAFYLCASSIVDRGYTGELFFGEGSRLTVL.

The V and J genes are TRBV4-1 and TRBJ1-2; D remains ambiguous. Trimming pared 8 bases from V and 4 bases from J, leaving 11 bases between. Germline V CDR1 and CDR2: MGHRA, YSYEKL. The CDR3 spans 12 residues. CDR3: CASQATGYGYTF. CDR3 in DNA: TGCGCCAGCCAGGCAACTGGCTATGGCTACACCTTC.

Only one count was recorded for this clone. This chain connects TRBV6-5 to TRBJ2-3; unclear D gene. From germline, CDR1 is MNHEY and CDR2 SVGAGI. Trimming took 6 bases from V and 2 from J, leaving 9 bases between them. CDR3 length: 13 amino acids. The CDR3 sequence: CASRNTTTDTQYF. The CDR3, as DNA: TGTGCCAGCAGAAATACAACCACAGATACGCAGTATTTT.

The gene calls are TRBV10-3 and TRBJ2-3; 7 bases match TRBD2. V was clipped by 6 bases and J by 0 bases; unmatched bases: 12. The CDR3 totals 17 residues. Germline CDR1 is ENHRY and CDR2 is SYGVKD. For the CDR3, the DNA is TGTGCCATCAGAGAGCGGGGTGGGAAACCTAGCACAGATACGCAGTATTTT. Protein product: CAIRERGGKPSTDTQYF.

The J gene is TRBJ1-4, the V gene TRBV4-3; D is unresolved. V dropped 1 base and J dropped 8 bases, with 14 bases sitting between them. CDR1 LGHNA and CDR2 YSLEER come from the germline V gene. The CDR3 is made up of 15 amino acids. The CDR3 DNA sequence: TGCGCCAGCAGCCAAGGTGGCGGGCGAGAGGAAAAACTGTTTTTT. It translates to CASSQGGGREEKLFF.

The CDR3 bases are TGTGCCAGCAGCCAAGAACGGGGGGCCCCTAATGAAAAACTGTTTTTT. It translates to CASSQERGAPNEKLFF. J is TRBJ1-4 and V is TRBV4-2, with D possibly TRBD1 on 6 matching bases. This CDR3 spans 16 amino acids. Per the germline V gene, CDR1 is LGHNA and CDR2 is YNFKEQ. V was pared by 0 bases and J by 3 bases, with 11 bases between.

The chain recombines TRBV30 with TRBJ2-7; the D is unclear. This CDR3 is 11 amino acids long. The V and J ends lost 0 bases and 6 bases respectively, with 6 bases between them. The V gene's germline CDR1 is GTSNPN and CDR2 SVGIG (reference sequence). CDR3: CAWSVSVEQYF. The CDR3 region has the DNA TGTGCCTGGAGTGTTTCGGTCGAGCAGTACTTC.

The CDR3 protein is CASSPRPRDNEQFF. The CDR3 coding sequence is TGTGCCAGTAGTCCGCGGCCTCGGGACAATGAGCAGTTCTTC. The rearrangement uses TRBV19 and TRBJ2-1; no firm D call. Per the germline V gene, CDR1 is LNHDA and CDR2 is SQIVND (reference sequence). Trimming pared 5 bases from V and 5 bases from J, leaving 13 bases between. This CDR3 spans 14 amino acids.